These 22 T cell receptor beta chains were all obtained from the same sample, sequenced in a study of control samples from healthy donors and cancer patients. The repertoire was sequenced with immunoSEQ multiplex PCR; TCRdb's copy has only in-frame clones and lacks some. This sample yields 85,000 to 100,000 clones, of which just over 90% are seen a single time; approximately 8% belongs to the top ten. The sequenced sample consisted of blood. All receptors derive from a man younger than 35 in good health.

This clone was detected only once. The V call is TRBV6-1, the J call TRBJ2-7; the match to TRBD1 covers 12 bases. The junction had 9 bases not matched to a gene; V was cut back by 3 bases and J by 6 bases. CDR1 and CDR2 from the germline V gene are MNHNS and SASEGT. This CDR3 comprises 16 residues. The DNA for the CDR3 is TGTGCCAGCAGTGAGGAATCGGGACAGGGGGCCTCCGAGCAGTACTTC. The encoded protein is CASSEESGQGASEQYF.

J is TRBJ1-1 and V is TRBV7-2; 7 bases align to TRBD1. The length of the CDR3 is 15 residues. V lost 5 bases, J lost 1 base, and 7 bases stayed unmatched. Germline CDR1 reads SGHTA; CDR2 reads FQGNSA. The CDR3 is CASSAMGQKNTEAFF. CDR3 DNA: TGTGCCAGCAGCGCGATGGGACAGAAGAACACTGAAGCTTTCTTT.

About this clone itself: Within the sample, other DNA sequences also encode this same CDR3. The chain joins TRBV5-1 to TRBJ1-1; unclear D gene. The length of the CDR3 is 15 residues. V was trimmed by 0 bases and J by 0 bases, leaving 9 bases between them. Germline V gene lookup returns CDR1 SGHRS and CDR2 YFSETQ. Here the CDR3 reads CASSLGAGMNTEAFF. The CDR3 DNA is TGCGCCAGCAGCTTGGGGGCGGGCATGAACACTGAAGCTTTCTTT.

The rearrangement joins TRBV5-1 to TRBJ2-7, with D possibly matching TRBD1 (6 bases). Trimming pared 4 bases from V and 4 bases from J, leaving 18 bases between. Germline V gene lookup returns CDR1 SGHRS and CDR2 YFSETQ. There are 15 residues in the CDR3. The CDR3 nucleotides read TGCGCCAGCAGCCAGAACACCGGGACAACTTACGAGCAGTACTTC. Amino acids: CASSQNTGTTYEQYF.

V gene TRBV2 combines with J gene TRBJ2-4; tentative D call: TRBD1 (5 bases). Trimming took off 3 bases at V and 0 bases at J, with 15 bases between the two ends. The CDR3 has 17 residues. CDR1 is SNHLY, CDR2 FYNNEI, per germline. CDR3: CASSDPTATLAKNIQYF. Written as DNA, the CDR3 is TGTGCCAGCAGTGACCCGACAGCCACACTAGCCAAAAACATTCAGTACTTC.

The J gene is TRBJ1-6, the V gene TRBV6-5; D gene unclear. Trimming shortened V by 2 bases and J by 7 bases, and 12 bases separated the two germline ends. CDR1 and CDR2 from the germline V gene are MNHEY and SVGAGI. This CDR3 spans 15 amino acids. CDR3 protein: CASSYEGLGNSPLHF. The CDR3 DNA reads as TGTGCCAGCAGTTACGAGGGATTAGGGAATTCACCCCTCCACTTT.

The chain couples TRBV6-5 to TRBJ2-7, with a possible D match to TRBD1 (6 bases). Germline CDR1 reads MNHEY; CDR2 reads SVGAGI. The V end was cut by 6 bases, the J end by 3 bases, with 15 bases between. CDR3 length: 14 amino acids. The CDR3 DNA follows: TGTGCCAGCAGCGATACCGGGACAAACTACGAGCAGTACTTC. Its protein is CASSDTGTNYEQYF.

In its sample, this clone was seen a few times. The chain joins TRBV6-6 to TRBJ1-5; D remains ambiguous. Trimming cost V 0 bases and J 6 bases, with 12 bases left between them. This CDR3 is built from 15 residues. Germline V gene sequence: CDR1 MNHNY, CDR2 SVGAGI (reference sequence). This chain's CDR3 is CASSYSIKSIQPQHF. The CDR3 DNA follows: TGTGCCAGCAGTTACTCGATCAAAAGTATTCAGCCCCAGCATTTT.

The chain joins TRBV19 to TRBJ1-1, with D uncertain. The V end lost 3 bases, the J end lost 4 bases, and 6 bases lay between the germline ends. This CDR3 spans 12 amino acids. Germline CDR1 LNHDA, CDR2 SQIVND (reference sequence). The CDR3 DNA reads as TGTGCCAGTAGTATGGATTTCACTGAAGCTTTCTTT. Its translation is CASSMDFTEAFF. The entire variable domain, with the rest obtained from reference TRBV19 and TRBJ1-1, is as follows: DGGITQSPKYLFRKEGQNVTLSCEQNLNHDAMYWYRQDPGQGLRLIYYSQIVNDFQKGDIAEGYSVSREKKESFPLTVTSAQKNPTAFYLCASSMDFTEAFFGQGTRLTVV.

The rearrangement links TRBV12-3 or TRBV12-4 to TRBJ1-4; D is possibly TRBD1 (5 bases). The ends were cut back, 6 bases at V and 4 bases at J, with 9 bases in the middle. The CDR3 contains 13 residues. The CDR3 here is CASRGPDNEKLFF. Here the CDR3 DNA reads TGTGCCAGCAGGGGACCGGATAATGAAAAACTGTTTTTT.

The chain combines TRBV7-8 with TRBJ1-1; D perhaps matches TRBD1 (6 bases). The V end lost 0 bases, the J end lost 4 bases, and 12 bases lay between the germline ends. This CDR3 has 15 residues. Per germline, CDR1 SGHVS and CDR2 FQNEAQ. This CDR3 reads CASSLAGGGSTEAFF. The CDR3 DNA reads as TGTGCCAGCAGCTTAGCGGGGGGCGGGAGCACTGAAGCTTTCTTT.

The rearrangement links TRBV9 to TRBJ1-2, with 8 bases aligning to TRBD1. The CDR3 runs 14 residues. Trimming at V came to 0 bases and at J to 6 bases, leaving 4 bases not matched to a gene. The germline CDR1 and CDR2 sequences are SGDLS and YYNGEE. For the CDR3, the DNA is TGTGCCAGCAGCGTAGGACAGGGGAGGGATGGCTACACCTTC. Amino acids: CASSVGQGRDGYTF.

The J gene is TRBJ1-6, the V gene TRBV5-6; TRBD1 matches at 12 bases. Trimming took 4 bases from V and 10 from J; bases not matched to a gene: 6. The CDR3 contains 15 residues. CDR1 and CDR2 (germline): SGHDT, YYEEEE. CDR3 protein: CASSLGTGGNSPLHF. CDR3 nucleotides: TGTGCCAGCAGCCTCGGGACAGGGGGCAACTCACCCCTCCACTTT.

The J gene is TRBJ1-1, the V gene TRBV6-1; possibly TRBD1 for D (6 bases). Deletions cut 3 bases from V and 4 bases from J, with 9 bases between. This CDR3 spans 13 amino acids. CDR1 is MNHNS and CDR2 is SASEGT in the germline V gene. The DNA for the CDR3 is TGTGCCAGCAGTGACCAGGGGTTCACTGAAGCTTTCTTT. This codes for CASSDQGFTEAFF.

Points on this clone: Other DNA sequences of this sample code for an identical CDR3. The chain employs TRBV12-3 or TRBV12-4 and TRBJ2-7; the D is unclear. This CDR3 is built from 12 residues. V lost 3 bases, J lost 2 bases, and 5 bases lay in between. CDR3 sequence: CASSFDTYEQYF. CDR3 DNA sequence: TGTGCCAGCAGTTTTGATACCTACGAGCAGTACTTC.

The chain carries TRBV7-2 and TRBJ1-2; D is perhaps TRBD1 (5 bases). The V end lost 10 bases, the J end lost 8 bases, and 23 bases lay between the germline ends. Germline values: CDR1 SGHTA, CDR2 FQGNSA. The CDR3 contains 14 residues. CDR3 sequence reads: CATFQGGREGGYTF. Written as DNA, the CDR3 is TGTGCCACCTTTCAGGGTGGCCGAGAGGGCGGCTACACCTTC.

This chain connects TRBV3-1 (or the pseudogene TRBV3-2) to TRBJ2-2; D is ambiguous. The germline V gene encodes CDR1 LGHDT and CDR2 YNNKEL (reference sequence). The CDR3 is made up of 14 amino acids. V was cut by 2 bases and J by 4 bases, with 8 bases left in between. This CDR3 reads CASSQMQVTGELFF. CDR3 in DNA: TGTGCCAGCAGCCAAATGCAGGTCACCGGGGAGCTGTTTTTT.

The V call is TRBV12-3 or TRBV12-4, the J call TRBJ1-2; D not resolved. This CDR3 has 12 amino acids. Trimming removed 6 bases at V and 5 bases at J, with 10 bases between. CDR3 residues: CASSTTGYGYTF. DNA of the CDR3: TGTGCCAGCAGCACCACCGGTTATGGCTACACCTTC.

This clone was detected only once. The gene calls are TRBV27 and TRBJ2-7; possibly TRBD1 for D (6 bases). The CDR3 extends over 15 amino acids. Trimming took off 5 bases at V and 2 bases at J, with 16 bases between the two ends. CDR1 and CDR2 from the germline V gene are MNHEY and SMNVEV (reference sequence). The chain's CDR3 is CASSKQGRFAYEQYF. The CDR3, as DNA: TGTGCCAGCAGTAAACAGGGCCGATTTGCCTACGAGCAGTACTTC.

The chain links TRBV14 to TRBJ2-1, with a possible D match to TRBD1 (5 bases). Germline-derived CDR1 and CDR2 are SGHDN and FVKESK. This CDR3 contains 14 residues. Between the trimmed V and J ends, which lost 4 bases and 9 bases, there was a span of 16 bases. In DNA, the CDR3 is TGTGCCAGCAGCCGGGGCCTCCCGGCCCGTGAGCAGTTCTTC. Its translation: CASSRGLPAREQFF. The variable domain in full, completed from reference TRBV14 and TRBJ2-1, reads EAGVTQFPSHSVIEKGQTVTLRCDPISGHDNLYWYRRVMGKEIKFLLHFVKESKQDESGMPNNRFLAERTGGTYSTLKVQPAELEDSGVYFCASSRGLPAREQFFGPGTRLTVL.

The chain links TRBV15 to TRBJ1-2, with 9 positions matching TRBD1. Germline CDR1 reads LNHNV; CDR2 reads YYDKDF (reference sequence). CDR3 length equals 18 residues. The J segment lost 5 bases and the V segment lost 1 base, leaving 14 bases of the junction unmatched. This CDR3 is CATSRVRTGDPEAYGYTF. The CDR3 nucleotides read TGTGCCACCAGCAGAGTCAGGACAGGGGATCCGGAGGCTTATGGCTACACCTTC.

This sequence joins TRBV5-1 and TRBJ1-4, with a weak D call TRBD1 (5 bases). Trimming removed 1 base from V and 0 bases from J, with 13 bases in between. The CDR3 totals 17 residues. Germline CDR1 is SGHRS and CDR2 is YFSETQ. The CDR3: CASSLITRGATNEKLFF. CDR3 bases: TGCGCCAGCAGCTTGATTACCCGGGGGGCAACTAATGAAAAACTGTTTTTT. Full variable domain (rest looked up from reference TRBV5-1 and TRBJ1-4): KAGVTQTPRYLIKTRGQQVTLSCSPISGHRSVSWYQQTPGQGLQFLFEYFSETQRNKGNFPGRFSGRQFSNSRSEMNVSTLELGDSALYLCASSLITRGATNEKLFFGSGTQLSVL.